Presented here are 26 T cell receptor beta chains from one specimen sequenced in a study of T cells in Graves' hyperthyroidism and ophthalmopathy. Amplification of TCR beta CDR3 regions used RNA as the template. TCR CDR3 regions were first amplified by RT-PCR with HTBI primers. TCRdb independently ran MiXCR on the multiplex PCR reads; one entry per CDR3 protein. The table shows around 260,000 distinct CDR3 sequences, with 20% to 25% occurring only once. Sequenced input: blood. These receptor sequences come from a man aged 35-49 years with Graves' hyperthyroidism that later progressed to Graves' ophthalmopathy.

This clonotype has ten or more counts. The genes are TRBV6-5 and TRBJ1-2; 8 nucleotides align to TRBD1. The CDR3 loop spans 14 amino acids. V gave up 5 bases and J gave up 4 bases; unmatched junction bases: 6. Germline assignment: CDR1 MNHEY and CDR2 SVGAGI. The DNA for the CDR3 is TGTGCCAGCAGTCGGAACGACAGGGGCTATGGCTACACCTTC. This codes for CASSRNDRGYGYTF.

The sample holds many counts of this clonotype. The V gene is TRBV4-1, the J gene TRBJ1-2; 7 bases match TRBD1. Trimming took 0 bases from V and 2 from J; bases not matched to a gene: 6. The CDR3 is made up of 16 amino acids. From germline, CDR1 is MGHRA and CDR2 YSYEKL. CDR3 DNA: TGCGCCAGCAGCCAAGATGACAGGGCGGACAACTATGGCTACACCTTC. This encodes CASSQDDRADNYGYTF.

This clonotype was recorded a few times. V gene TRBV4-2 combines with J gene TRBJ2-5; 9 bases are a match to TRBD2. V lost 4 bases, J lost 0 bases, and 9 bases stayed unmatched. The CDR3 has 17 amino acids. Germline CDR1 is LGHNA and CDR2 is YNFKEQ. The CDR3 DNA is TGTGCCAGCAGCCTCAACTTAGCGGGAGACCACCAAGAGACCCAGTACTTC. This gives the protein CASSLNLAGDHQETQYF.

This clonotype appeared many times. The CDR3 here is CASKGLNTGELFF. The CDR3 region has the DNA TGTGCCAGCAAGGGACTCAACACCGGGGAGCTGTTTTTT. The rearrangement uses TRBV6-1 and TRBJ2-2; a possible D gene is TRBD2 (6 bases). CDR1 is MNHNS, CDR2 SASEGT, per germline. The CDR3 has 13 residues. The V and J ends lost 7 bases and 2 bases respectively, with 8 bases between them.

This chain connects TRBV11-2 to TRBJ2-7; 8 bases align to TRBD1. Germline CDR1 reads SGHAT; CDR2 reads FQNNGV. The CDR3 is made up of 16 amino acids. V lost 5 bases, J lost 6 bases, and 15 bases stayed unmatched. DNA of the CDR3: TGTGCCAGCAGCCCAGCCAGTGGACAGGGATTTCGCGAGCAGTACTTC. It is translated as CASSPASGQGFREQYF.

This clonotype was detected ten times or more. The chain has TRBV12-3 or TRBV12-4 and TRBJ2-7; TRBD1 is a possible D gene (5 bases). Trimming cost V 1 base and J 7 bases, with 11 bases left between them. The CDR3 is made up of 13 amino acids. The CDR3 bases are TGTGCCAGCAGTTTAGGGACATTCTTAGAGCAGTACTTC. Translating gives CASSLGTFLEQYF.

The rearrangement uses TRBV6-1 and TRBJ2-7; D gene ambiguous. Deletions cut 5 bases from V and 3 bases from J, with 14 bases between. The CDR3 contains 14 residues. The germline CDR1 and CDR2 sequences are MNHNS and SASEGT. The CDR3 nucleotides are TGTGCCAGCAGTAAAAGTGGTATGAACTACGAGCAGTACTTC. Residues: CASSKSGMNYEQYF.

This clonotype has a count of ten or more. The rearrangement uses TRBV19 and TRBJ1-6; TRBD1 aligns across 9 bases. With 6 bases clipped from V and 10 bases from J, the junction kept 7 bases outside the gene matches. CDR3 length equals 14 residues. Germline-derived CDR1 and CDR2 are LNHDA and SQIVND (reference sequence). The CDR3: CASRTDRGDSPLHF. CDR3 in DNA: TGTGCCAGTAGAACCGACAGGGGGGACTCACCCCTCCACTTT.

This clonotype was counted many times. The chain employs TRBV11-1 and TRBJ1-1; tentative D call: TRBD1 (5 bases). Trimming left V 4 bases short and J 0 bases short, with 21 bases between. Germline V gene sequence: CDR1 SGHAT, CDR2 FQDESV (reference sequence). The CDR3 length is 18 residues. In DNA, the CDR3 is TGTGCCAGCAGCTCCGTAGGGGCCTGGGGCAGATTGAACACTGAAGCTTTCTTT. It translates to CASSSVGAWGRLNTEAFF.

This clonotype appeared many times. The CDR3 here is CASSWGPEASQPQHF. As DNA, the CDR3 is TGCGCCAGCAGCTGGGGACCCGAGGCGAGTCAGCCCCAGCATTTT. The chain uses TRBV5-1 and TRBJ1-5, with D possibly matching TRBD1 (5 bases). Deletions cut 3 bases from V and 6 bases from J, with 16 bases between. The CDR3 is 15 residues long. Germline V gene lookup returns CDR1 SGHRS and CDR2 YFSETQ.

This clonotype was counted at least ten times. J is TRBJ2-2 and V is TRBV2, with D hard to call. Germline values: CDR1 SNHLY, CDR2 FYNNEI. Trimming removed 3 bases at V and 6 bases at J, with 11 bases between. This CDR3 region has 14 residues. As DNA, the CDR3 is TGTGCCAGCAGTGATCCTAGGTTGTCCGGGGAGCTGTTTTTT. Protein sequence: CASSDPRLSGELFF.

This clonotype was observed at least ten times. J is TRBJ1-1 and V is TRBV6-1, with D uncertain. This CDR3 spans 15 amino acids. Looked up from germline, CDR1 is MNHNS and CDR2 is SASEGT. Trimming cost V 4 bases and J 0 bases, with 12 bases left between them. The CDR3 sequence: CASSAPWPMNTEAFF. The DNA of the CDR3 is TGTGCCAGCAGTGCCCCTTGGCCCATGAACACTGAAGCTTTCTTT.

In its sample, this clonotype was seen a few times. The chain uses TRBV13 and TRBJ2-7; D is possibly TRBD1 (5 bases). Trimming took 5 bases from V and 3 from J, leaving 14 bases between them. This CDR3 has 14 amino acids. Germline CDR1 PRHDT, CDR2 FYEKMQ (reference sequence). The CDR3 reads CASSLRGRGYEQYF. CDR3 DNA sequence: TGTGCCAGCAGCCTCCGAGGTAGGGGCTACGAGCAGTACTTC.

Many counts were recorded for this clonotype. The rearrangement joins TRBV6-4 to TRBJ2-2; TRBD2 agrees at 11 bases. V was clipped by 2 bases and J by 3 bases; unmatched bases: 8. The CDR3 spans 18 residues. Looked up from germline, CDR1 is MRHNA and CDR2 is SNTAGT. The CDR3 DNA is TGTGCCAGCAGTGACGGGAATAGCGGGAGGGCCTACACCGGGGAGCTGTTTTTT. Its translation: CASSDGNSGRAYTGELFF.

This clonotype was recorded many times. The chain joins TRBV5-1 to TRBJ1-3, with 7 bases matching TRBD1. The germline V gene encodes CDR1 SGHRS and CDR2 YFSETQ. With V trimmed by 5 bases and J by 7 bases, 0 bases remained unmatched. This CDR3 is built from 11 residues. CDR3 protein: CASRTGNTIYF. CDR3 nucleotide sequence: TGCGCCAGCAGGACAGGGAACACCATATATTTT.

The genes are TRBV6-1 and TRBJ2-3, with unresolved D. The germline CDR1 and CDR2 sequences are MNHNS and SASEGT. Trimming shortened V by 7 bases and J by 1 base, and 12 bases separated the two germline ends. This CDR3 is 14 amino acids long. Here the CDR3 DNA reads TGTGCCAGCACCCCTTTAAGCGGCACAGATACGCAGTATTTT. It encodes CASTPLSGTDTQYF.

This clonotype was counted many times. V and J are TRBV7-9 and TRBJ1-1; no clear D. Germline V gene sequence: CDR1 SEHNR, CDR2 FQNEAQ (reference sequence). V lost 1 base and J 1 base, leaving 7 bases between the germline ends. The CDR3 has 14 amino acids. CDR3 in amino acids: CASSLVDPNTEAFF. For the CDR3, the DNA is TGTGCCAGCAGCTTAGTAGACCCGAACACTGAAGCTTTCTTT.

This clonotype was seen repeatedly, ten times or more. This sequence joins TRBV3-1 and TRBJ1-2, with TRBD1 as a possible D gene (6 bases). Germline CDR1 reads LGHDT; CDR2 reads YNNKEL (reference sequence). V gave up 0 bases and J gave up 3 bases, with 20 bases separating them. The CDR3 consists of 18 residues. CDR3 sequence: CASSQEGPRDTRYYGYTF. DNA for the CDR3: TGTGCCAGCAGCCAAGAGGGCCCTCGGGACACTAGATACTATGGCTACACCTTC. The full variable domain, with the rest looked up from reference TRBV3-1 and TRBJ1-2, is DTAVSQTPKYLVTQMGNDKSIKCEQNLGHDTMYWYKQDSKKFLKIMFSYNNKELIINETVPNRFSPKSPDKAHLNLHINSLELGDSAVYFCASSQEGPRDTRYYGYTFGSGTRLTVV.

The V gene is TRBV6-2 or TRBV6-3, the J gene TRBJ1-1; no reliable D call. Trimming took off 0 bases at V and 0 bases at J, with 23 bases between the two ends. Looked up from germline, CDR1 is MNHEY and CDR2 is SVGEGT. The CDR3 runs to 20 residues. The CDR3 sequence: CASSYSPQSAVWFVNTEAFF. The DNA for the CDR3 is TGTGCCAGCAGTTACTCACCTCAAAGCGCAGTTTGGTTTGTGAACACTGAAGCTTTCTTT.

This clonotype was seen repeatedly, ten times or more. The chain employs TRBV24-1 and TRBJ2-2; TRBD1 matches at 10 bases. Germline trimming cut 10 bases from V and 6 bases from J; bases unmatched to any gene: 4. The CDR3 contains 13 residues. Germline assignment: CDR1 KGHDR and CDR2 SFDVKD. The CDR3 DNA reads TGTGCCACGAACGGACAGGGGGCCGGGGAGCTGTTTTTT. It codes for CATNGQGAGELFF.

This clonotype showed up many times. This chain connects TRBV20-1 to TRBJ2-1; 7 bases match TRBD2. The CDR3 contains 13 residues. CDR1 and CDR2 (germline): DFQATT, SNEGSKA (reference sequence). The V gene end was trimmed by 3 bases and the J gene end by 5 bases; junction bases not matched to a gene: 4. The CDR3 region is CSASREAHNEQFF. CDR3 nucleotide sequence: TGCAGTGCTAGTCGGGAGGCACACAATGAGCAGTTCTTC.

At least ten counts were recorded for this clonotype. The gene calls are TRBV6-2 or TRBV6-3 and TRBJ2-7; 9 bases align to TRBD1. CDR1 and CDR2 (germline): MNHEY, SVGEGT. The V segment lost 8 bases and the J segment 1 base; nucleotides outside the gene matches: 6. This CDR3 contains 14 residues. The DNA of the CDR3 is TGTGCCAGCGCTACCGGGACAGGGTCCTACGAGCAGTACTTC. It translates to CASATGTGSYEQYF.

This clonotype was found many times. The chain has TRBV7-9 and TRBJ1-5, with TRBD1 as a possible D gene (6 bases). The CDR3 is 14 residues long. Germline V gives CDR1 SEHNR, CDR2 FQNEAQ (reference sequence). The V end was cut by 5 bases, the J end by 6 bases, with 14 bases between. The DNA for the CDR3 is TGTGCCAGCAGCCCCGCGCAGGGGAGTCAGCCCCAGCATTTT. Protein sequence: CASSPAQGSQPQHF.

This clonotype was detected only once. The chain joins TRBV20-1 to TRBJ1-1, with D unresolved. CDR1 and CDR2 (germline): DFQATT, SNEGSKA (reference sequence). The CDR3 is made up of 16 amino acids. Trimming stripped 5 bases from V and 0 bases from J, with 19 bases between. The DNA for the CDR3 is TGCAGTGCTCCCATCGGATCCCGATTCATGAACACTGAAGCTTTCTTT. Translated, it gives CSAPIGSRFMNTEAFF.

This clonotype came up many times. The chain is built from TRBV5-1 and TRBJ1-2; D possibly corresponds to TRBD1 (6 bases). The CDR3 is 13 amino acids. The ends were cut back, 1 base at V and 6 bases at J, with 10 bases in the middle. Germline lookup yields CDR1 SGHRS and CDR2 YFSETQ. The CDR3 nucleotides read TGCGCCAGCAGCTTGTACAGGGACGATGGCTACACCTTC. This codes for CASSLYRDDGYTF.

This clonotype has ten or more counts. V gene TRBV6-1 combines with J gene TRBJ2-7, with a tentative D call TRBD1 (5 bases). Trimming shortened V by 4 bases and J by 5 bases, and 18 bases separated the two germline ends. The length of the CDR3 is 15 residues. Germline V gives CDR1 MNHNS, CDR2 SASEGT. The CDR3 here is CASSGEDTPPHEQYF. The CDR3 DNA sequence: TGTGCCAGCAGTGGAGAGGACACTCCCCCCCACGAGCAGTACTTC.